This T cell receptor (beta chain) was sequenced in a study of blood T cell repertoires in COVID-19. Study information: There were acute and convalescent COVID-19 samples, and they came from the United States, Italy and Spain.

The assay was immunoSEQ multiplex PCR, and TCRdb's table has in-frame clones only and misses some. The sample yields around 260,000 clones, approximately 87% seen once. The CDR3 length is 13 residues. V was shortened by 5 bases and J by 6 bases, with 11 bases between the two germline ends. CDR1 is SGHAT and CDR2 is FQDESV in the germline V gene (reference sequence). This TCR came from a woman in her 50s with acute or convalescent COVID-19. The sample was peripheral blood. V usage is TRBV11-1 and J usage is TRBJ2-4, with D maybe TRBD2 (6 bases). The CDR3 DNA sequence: TGTGCCAGCAGCGCCGCGGGACGAAACATTCAGTACTTC. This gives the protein CASSAAGRNIQYF. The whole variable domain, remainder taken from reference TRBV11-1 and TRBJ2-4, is EAEVAQSPRYKITEKSQAVAFWCDPISGHATLYWYRQILGQGPELLVQFQDESVVDDSQLPKDRFSAERLKGVDSTLKIQPAELGDSAMYLCASSAAGRNIQYFGAGTRLSVL.